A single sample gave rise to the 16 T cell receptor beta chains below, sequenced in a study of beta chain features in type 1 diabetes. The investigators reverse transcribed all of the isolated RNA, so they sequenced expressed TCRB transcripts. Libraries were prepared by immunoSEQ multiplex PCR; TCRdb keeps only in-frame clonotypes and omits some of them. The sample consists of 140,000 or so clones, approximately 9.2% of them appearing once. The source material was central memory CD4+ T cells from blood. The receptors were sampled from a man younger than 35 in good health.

Here the CDR3 DNA reads TGTGCCAGCAGGAGGGACAGGACCTCAGATACGCAGTATTTT. Encoded protein: CASRRDRTSDTQYF. The V call is TRBV2, the J call TRBJ2-3; TRBD1 aligns across 8 bases. J was trimmed by 4 bases and V by 6 bases; bases with no gene match: 6. Germline CDR1 SNHLY, CDR2 FYNNEI. This CDR3 is built from 14 residues.

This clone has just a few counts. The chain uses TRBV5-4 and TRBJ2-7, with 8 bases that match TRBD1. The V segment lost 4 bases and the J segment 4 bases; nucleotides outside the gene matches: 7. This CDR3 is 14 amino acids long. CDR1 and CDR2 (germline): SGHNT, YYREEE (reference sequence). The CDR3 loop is CASSPTGGGYEQYF. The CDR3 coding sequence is TGTGCCAGCAGCCCTACAGGGGGTGGATACGAGCAGTACTTC.

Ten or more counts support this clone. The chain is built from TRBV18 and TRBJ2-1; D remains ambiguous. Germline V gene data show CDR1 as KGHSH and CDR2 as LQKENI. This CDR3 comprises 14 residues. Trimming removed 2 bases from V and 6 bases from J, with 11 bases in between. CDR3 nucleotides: TGTGCCAGCTCACCAGACGGATCGGGCAATGAGCAGTTCTTC. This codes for CASSPDGSGNEQFF.

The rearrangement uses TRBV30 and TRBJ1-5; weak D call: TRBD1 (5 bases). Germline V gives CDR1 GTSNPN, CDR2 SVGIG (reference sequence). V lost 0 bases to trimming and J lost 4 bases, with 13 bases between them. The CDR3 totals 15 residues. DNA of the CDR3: TGTGCCTGGAGTGTTCGAGACAGATGGAATCAGCCCCAGCATTTT. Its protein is CAWSVRDRWNQPQHF.

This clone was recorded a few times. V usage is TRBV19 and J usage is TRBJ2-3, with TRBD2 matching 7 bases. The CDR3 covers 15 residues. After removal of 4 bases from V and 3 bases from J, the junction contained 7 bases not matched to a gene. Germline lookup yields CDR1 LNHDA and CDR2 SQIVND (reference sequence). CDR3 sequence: CASSTRGGRTDTQYF. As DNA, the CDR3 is TGTGCCAGTAGTACCCGCGGGGGTAGGACAGATACGCAGTATTTT.

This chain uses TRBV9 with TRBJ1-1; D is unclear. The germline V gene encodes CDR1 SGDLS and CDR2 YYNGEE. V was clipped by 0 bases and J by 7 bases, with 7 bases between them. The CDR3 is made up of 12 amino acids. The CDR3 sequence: CASSVGQREAFF. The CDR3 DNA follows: TGTGCCAGCAGCGTAGGCCAGCGTGAAGCTTTCTTT.

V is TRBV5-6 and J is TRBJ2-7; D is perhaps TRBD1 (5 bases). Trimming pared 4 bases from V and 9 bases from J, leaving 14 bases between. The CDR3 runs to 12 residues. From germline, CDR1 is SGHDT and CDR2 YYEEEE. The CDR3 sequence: CASSRYQGGQYF. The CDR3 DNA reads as TGTGCCAGCAGCAGGTACCAGGGCGGGCAGTACTTC. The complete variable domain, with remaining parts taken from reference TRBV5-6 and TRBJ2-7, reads DAGVTQSPTHLIKTRGQQVTLRCSPKSGHDTVSWYQQALGQGPQFIFQYYEEEERQRGNFPDRFSGHQFPNYSSELNVNALLLGDSALYLCASSRYQGGQYFGPGTRLTVT.

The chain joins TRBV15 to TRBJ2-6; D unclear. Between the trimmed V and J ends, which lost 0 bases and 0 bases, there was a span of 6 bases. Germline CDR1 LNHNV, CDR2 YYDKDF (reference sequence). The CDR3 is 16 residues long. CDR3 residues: CATSRDQFSGANVLTF. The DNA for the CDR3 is TGTGCCACCAGCAGAGATCAGTTCTCTGGGGCCAACGTCCTGACTTTC.

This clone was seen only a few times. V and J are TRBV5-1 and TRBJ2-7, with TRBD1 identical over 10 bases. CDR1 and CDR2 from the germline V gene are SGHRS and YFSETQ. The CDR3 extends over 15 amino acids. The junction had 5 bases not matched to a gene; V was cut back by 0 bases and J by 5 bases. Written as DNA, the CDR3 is TGCGCCAGCAGCTTGGCCGGGACAGGGGTCCACGAGCAGTACTTC. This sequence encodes CASSLAGTGVHEQYF.

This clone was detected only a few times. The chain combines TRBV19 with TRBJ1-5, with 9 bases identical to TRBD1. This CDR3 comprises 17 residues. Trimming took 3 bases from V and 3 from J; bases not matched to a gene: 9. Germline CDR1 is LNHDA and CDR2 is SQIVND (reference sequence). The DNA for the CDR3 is TGTGCCAGTAGTATTTTGGGACAGGGCGCCGACAATCAGCCCCAGCATTTT. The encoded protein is CASSILGQGADNQPQHF.

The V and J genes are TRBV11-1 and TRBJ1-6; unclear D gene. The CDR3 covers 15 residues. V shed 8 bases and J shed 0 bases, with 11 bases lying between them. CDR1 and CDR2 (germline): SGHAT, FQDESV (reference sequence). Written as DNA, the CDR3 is TGTGCCAGCTCAACTGGGAGCTCCTATAATTCACCCCTCCACTTT. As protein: CASSTGSSYNSPLHF.

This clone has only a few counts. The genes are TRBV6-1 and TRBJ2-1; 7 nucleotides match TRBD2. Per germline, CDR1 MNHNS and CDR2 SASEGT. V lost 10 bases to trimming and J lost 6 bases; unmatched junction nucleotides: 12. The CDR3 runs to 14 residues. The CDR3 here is CAIRETSFVNEQFF. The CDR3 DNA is TGTGCCATCAGGGAGACTAGCTTTGTCAATGAGCAGTTCTTC.

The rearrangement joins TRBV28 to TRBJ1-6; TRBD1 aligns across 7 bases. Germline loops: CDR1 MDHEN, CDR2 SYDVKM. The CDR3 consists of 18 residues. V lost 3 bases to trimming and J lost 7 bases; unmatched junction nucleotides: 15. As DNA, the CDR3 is TGTGCCAGCAGTTTCCCTCGGACAGGCGGCGCCTCCAATTCACCCCTCCACTTT. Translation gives CASSFPRTGGASNSPLHF.

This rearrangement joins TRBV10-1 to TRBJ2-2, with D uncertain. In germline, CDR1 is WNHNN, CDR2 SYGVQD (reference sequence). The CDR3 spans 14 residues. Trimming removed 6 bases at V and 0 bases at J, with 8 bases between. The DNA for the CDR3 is TGCGCCAGCAGCGGGTCGGCGAACACCGGGGAGCTGTTTTTT. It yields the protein CASSGSANTGELFF.

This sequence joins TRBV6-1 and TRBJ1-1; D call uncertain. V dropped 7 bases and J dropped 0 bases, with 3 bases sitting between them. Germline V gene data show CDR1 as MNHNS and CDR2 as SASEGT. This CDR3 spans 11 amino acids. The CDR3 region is CASTMNTEAFF. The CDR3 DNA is TGTGCCAGCACTATGAACACTGAAGCTTTCTTT.

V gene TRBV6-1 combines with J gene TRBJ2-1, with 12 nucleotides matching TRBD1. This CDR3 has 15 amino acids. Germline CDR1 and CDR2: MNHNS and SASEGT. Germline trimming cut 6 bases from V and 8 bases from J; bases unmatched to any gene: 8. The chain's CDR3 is CASRLGQGAVDEQFF. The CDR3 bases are TGTGCCAGCAGGTTGGGACAGGGGGCGGTCGATGAGCAGTTCTTC.